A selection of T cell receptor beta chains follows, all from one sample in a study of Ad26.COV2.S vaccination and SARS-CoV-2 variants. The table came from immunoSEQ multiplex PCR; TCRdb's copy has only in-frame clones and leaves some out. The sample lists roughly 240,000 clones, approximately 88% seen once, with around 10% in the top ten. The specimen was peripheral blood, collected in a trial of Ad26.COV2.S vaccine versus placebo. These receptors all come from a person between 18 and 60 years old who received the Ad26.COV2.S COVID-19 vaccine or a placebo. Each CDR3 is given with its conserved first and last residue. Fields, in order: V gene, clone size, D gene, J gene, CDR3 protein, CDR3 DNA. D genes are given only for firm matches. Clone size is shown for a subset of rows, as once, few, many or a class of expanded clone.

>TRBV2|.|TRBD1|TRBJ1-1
CASSEGWTGTLEAFF
TGTGCCAGCAGTGAGGGGTGGACAGGGACCCTCGAAGCTTTCTTT
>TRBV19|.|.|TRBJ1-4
CASSRATNEKLFF
TGTGCCAGTAGTCGCGCAACTAATGAAAAACTGTTTTTT
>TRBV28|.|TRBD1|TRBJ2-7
CASRPPPGTGAYEQYF
TGTGCCAGCAGACCTCCCCCCGGGACAGGGGCCTACGAGCAGTACTTC
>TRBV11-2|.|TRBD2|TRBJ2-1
CASSHFSGSYYNEQFF
TGTGCCAGCAGCCATTTTAGCGGGAGCTACTACAATGAGCAGTTCTTC
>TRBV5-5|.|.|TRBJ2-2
CASSLLDTSNTGELFF
TGTGCCAGCAGCTTACTGGACACTTCGAACACCGGGGAGCTGTTTTTT
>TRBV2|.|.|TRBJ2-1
CASSVSRTNEQFF
TGTGCCAGCAGTGTGTCTAGAACCAATGAGCAGTTCTTC
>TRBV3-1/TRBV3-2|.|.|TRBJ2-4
CASSPGAKNIQYF
TGTGCCAGCAGCCCCGGAGCCAAAAACATTCAGTACTTC
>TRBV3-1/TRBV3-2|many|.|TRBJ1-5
CASSPGSNQPQHF
TGTGCCAGCAGCCCCGGAAGCAATCAGCCCCAGCATTTT
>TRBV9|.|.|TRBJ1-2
CASSVVDEANYGYTF
TGTGCCAGCAGCGTAGTAGATGAAGCTAACTATGGCTACACCTTC
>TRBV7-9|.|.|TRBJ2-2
CASSLGGIGELFF
TGTGCCAGCAGCTTAGGGGGGATCGGGGAGCTGTTTTTT
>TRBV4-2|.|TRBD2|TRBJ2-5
CASSQDWGGLAGLQGTQYF
TGTGCCAGCAGCCAAGACTGGGGAGGGCTAGCGGGGCTCCAAGGGACCCAGTACTTC
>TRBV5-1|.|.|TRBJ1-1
CASRPTTNTEAFF
TGCGCCAGCAGACCAACAACGAACACTGAAGCTTTCTTT
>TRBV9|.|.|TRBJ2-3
CASSAYESRDTQYF
TGTGCCAGCAGCGCCTACGAGAGCCGAGATACGCAGTATTTT
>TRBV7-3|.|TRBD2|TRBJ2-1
CASSVAGASDNEQFF
TGTGCCAGCAGCGTAGCGGGAGCGTCAGACAATGAGCAGTTCTTC
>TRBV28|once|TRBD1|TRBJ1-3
CASHSPGTVFSGNTIYF
TGTGCCAGCCACAGTCCCGGGACAGTTTTCTCTGGAAACACCATATATTTT
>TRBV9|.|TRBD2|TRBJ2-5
CASSVDGTGGLLAAQYF
TGTGCCAGCAGCGTAGATGGAACGGGAGGGCTCCTCGCGGCCCAGTACTTC
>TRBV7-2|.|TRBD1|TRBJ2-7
CASSPGQLSYEQYF
TGTGCCAGCAGCCCGGGACAGCTCTCCTACGAGCAGTACTTC
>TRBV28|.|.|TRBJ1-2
CASSDQNYGYTF
TGTGCCAGCAGCGATCAGAACTATGGCTACACCTTC
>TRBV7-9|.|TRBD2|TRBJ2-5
CASSLGVGSGGIQETQYF
TGTGCCAGCAGCTTAGGGGTGGGTAGCGGGGGAATCCAAGAGACCCAGTACTTC
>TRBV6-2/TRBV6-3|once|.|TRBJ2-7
CASSSGQIGSYEQYF
TGTGCCAGCAGCTCCGGACAGATAGGCTCCTACGAGCAGTACTTC
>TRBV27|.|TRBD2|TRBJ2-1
CASSWLAGERALKNEQFF
TGTGCCAGCAGTTGGCTAGCGGGGGAGCGGGCCCTCAAAAATGAGCAGTTCTTC
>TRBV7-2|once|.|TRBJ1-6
CASSLGPQGPYNSPLHF
TGTGCCAGCAGCTTAGGCCCCCAGGGCCCTTATAATTCACCCCTCCACTTT
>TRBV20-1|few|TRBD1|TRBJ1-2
CSASGTGSSHSYGYTF
TGCAGTGCTAGTGGGACAGGGTCTTCTCACTCCTATGGCTACACCTTC
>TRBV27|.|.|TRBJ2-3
CASSWTPTDTQYF
TGTGCCAGCAGTTGGACACCCACAGATACGCAGTATTTT
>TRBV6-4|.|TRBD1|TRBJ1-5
CASSPGTGGNQPQHF
TGTGCCAGCAGTCCGGGGACAGGGGGCAATCAGCCCCAGCATTTT
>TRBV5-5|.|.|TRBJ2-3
CASRGFQGMSTDTQYF
TGTGCCAGCAGAGGTTTTCAGGGGATGAGCACAGATACGCAGTATTTT
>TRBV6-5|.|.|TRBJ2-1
CASSYSMWSSYNEQFF
TGTGCCAGCAGTTACTCGATGTGGAGCTCCTACAATGAGCAGTTCTTC
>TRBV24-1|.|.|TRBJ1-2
CATSDGQNYGYTF
TGTGCCACCAGTGATGGACAGAACTATGGCTACACCTTC
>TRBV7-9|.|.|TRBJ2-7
CASRERLSYEQYF
TGTGCCAGCAGAGAAAGATTAAGCTACGAGCAGTACTTC
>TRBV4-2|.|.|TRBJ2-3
CASSQEGIGTDTQYF
TGTGCCAGCAGCCAAGAAGGAATTGGGACAGATACGCAGTATTTT
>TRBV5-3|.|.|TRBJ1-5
CARSLWGVWNQPQHF
TGTGCCAGAAGCTTATGGGGGGTTTGGAATCAGCCCCAGCATTTT
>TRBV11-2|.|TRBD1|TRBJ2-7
CASSPGTGGAYEQYF
TGTGCCAGCAGCCCAGGGACAGGGGGCGCCTACGAGCAGTACTTC
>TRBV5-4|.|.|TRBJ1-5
CASSRPGEPQHF
TGTGCCAGCAGCCGTCCTGGAGAGCCCCAGCATTTT
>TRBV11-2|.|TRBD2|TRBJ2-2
CASSFLAGKTGELFF
TGTGCCAGCAGCTTCCTAGCGGGGAAAACCGGGGAGCTGTTTTTT
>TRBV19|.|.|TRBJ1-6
CASSSTENSPLHF
TGTGCCAGTAGTTCTACAGAAAATTCACCCCTCCACTTT
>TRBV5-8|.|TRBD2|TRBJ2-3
CASSLLAGGLPDTQYF
TGTGCCAGCAGCCTACTAGCGGGAGGGCTTCCAGATACGCAGTATTTT
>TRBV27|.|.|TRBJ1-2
CTSSYRTAGGGYTF
TGTACCAGCAGTTACCGGACTGCTGGAGGGGGCTACACCTTC
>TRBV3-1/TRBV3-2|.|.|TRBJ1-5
CASSPALGSNQPQHF
TGTGCCAGCAGCCCGGCCTTGGGGAGCAATCAGCCCCAGCATTTT
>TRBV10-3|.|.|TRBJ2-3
CAISEGSTGRPADTQYF
TGTGCCATCAGTGAAGGAAGTACGGGACGGCCCGCAGATACGCAGTATTTT
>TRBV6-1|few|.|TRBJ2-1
CASSEVGGNSYNEQFF
TGTGCCAGCAGTGAAGTGGGTGGAAACTCTTACAATGAGCAGTTCTTC
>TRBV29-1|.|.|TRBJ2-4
CSVETAHRAKNIQYF
TGCAGCGTTGAGACAGCCCACCGAGCCAAAAACATTCAGTACTTC
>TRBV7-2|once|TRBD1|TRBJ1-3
CASFTGAGNTIYF
TGTGCCAGCTTCACAGGGGCGGGAAACACCATATATTTT
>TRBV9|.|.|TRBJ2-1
CASSVATGGASYNEQFF
TGTGCCAGCAGCGTAGCTACTGGCGGGGCCTCCTACAATGAGCAGTTCTTC
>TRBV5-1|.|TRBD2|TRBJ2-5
CASSLGGTSVQETQYF
TGCGCCAGCAGCTTGGGGGGAACTAGCGTACAAGAGACCCAGTACTTC
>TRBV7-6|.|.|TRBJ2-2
CASSSRAIVSGELFF
TGTGCCAGCAGCTCCAGGGCCATCGTATCCGGGGAGCTGTTTTTT
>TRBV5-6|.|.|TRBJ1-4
CASSWRGRTNEKLFF
TGTGCCAGCAGCTGGCGGGGGCGAACTAATGAAAAACTGTTTTTT
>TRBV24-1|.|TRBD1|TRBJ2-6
CATSDTGVNSGANVLTF
TGTGCCACCAGTGATACAGGGGTTAATTCTGGGGCCAACGTCCTGACTTTC
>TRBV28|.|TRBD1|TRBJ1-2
CASRRQGRGLMGTF
TGTGCCAGCAGGAGACAGGGGAGAGGTCTGATGGGCACCTTC
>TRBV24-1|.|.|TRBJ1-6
CAISPGYNSPLHF
TGTGCCATCTCACCGGGCTATAATTCACCCCTCCACTTT
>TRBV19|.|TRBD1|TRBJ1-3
CASRRTGSGNTIYF
TGTGCCAGTAGACGGACAGGGTCTGGAAACACCATATATTTT
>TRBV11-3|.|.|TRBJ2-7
CASSLVVRGRF
TGTGCCAGCAGCTTAGTGGTCAGGGGAAGGTTC
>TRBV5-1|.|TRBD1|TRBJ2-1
CASRTQTGTDEQFF
TGCGCCAGCAGGACACAGACAGGGACGGATGAGCAGTTCTTC
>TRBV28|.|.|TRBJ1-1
CASSYLQGRDTEAFF
TGTGCCAGCAGTTATTTACAAGGGCGGGACACTGAAGCTTTCTTT